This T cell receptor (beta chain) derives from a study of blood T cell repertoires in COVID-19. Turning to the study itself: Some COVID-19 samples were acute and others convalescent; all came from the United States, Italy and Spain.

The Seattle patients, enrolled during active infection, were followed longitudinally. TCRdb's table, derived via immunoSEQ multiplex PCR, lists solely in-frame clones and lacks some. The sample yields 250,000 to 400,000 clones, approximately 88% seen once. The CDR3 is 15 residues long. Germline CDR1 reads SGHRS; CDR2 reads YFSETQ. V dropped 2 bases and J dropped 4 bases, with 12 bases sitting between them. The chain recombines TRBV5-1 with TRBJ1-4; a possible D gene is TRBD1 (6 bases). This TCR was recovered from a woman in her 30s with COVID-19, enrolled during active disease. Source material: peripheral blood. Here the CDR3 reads CASSFSGAVNEKLFF. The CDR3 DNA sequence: TGCGCCAGCAGCTTCTCAGGGGCCGTTAATGAAAAACTGTTTTTT.